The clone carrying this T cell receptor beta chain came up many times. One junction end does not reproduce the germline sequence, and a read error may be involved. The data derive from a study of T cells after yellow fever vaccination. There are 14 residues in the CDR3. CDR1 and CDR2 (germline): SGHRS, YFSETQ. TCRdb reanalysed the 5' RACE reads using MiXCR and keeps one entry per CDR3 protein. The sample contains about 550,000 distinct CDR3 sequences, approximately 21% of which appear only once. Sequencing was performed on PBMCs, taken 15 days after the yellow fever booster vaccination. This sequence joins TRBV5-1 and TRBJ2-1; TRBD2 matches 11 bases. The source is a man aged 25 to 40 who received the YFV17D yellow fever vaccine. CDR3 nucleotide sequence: TGTGCCAGCAGCCCCGGGACTAGCGGCAATGAGCAGTTCTTC. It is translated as CASSPGTSGNEQFF.